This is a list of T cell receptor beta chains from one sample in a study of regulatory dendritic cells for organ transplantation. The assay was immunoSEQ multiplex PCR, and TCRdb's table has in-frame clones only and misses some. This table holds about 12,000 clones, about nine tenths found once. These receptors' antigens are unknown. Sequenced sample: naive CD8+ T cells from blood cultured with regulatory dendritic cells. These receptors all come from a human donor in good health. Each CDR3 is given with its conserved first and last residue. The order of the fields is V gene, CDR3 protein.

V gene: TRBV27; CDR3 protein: CASGFAAGDTDTQYF
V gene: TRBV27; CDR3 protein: CASSFSGTQETQYF
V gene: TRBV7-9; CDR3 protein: CASSSPSGRAETQYF
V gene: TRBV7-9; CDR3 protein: CASSPPGVGNQPQHF
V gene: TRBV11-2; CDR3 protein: CASSIGSDRYNEQFF
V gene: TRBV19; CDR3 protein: CASSPEGTSGSSYEQYF
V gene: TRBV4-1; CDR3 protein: CASSQDGDTIYF
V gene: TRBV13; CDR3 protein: CASSLFGPPTF
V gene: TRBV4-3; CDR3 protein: CASSQGLGGPNTGELFF
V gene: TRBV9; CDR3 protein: CASSVEPGGELEGEQFF
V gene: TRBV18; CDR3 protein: CASSPFLGQRGNTGELFF
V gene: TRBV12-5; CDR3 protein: CASGLDRAPPSQPQHF
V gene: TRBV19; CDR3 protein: CASSTRNRDYIGGQETQYF
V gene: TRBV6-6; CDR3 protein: CASTLEVTDTQYF
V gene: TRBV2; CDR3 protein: CASITDNTDTQYF
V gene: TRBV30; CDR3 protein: CAWSTEPVQFF
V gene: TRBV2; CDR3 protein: CASSELHQSSGEQFF
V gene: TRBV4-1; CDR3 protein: CASSQPEATQYF
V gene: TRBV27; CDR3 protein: CASSPLPLANYGYTF
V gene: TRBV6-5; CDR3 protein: CASSPGVAGVNEQYF
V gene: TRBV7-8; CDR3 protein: CASKRRDRGRLNTEAFF
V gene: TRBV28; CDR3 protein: CASSPVRGTSLRGNTIYF
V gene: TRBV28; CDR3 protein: CASSVDRGVSNQPQHF
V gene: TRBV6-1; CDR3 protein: CASGRLAAYNEQFF
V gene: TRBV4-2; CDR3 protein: CASSQEVLDGYTF